Sequencing of this TCR beta chain was carried out in a study of OX40 agonist ivuxolimab in advanced cancers. About the research overall: The study reported partial responses in three patients: one hepatocellular carcinoma, two cutaneous melanoma.

V lost 1 base and J lost 7, with 8 bases in between. Per the germline V gene, CDR1 is SGHNT and CDR2 is YENEEA. CDR3 size: 13 residues. Generated by immunoSEQ multiplex PCR, the TCRdb table keeps only in-frame clones and is missing some. This sample carries fewer than 90,000 clones, around nine tenths of them seen once, and the ten largest clones take roughly 0.79%. This material consisted of CD4+ or CD8+ T cells sorted from blood, taken in a trial of the OX40 agonist ivuxolimab. V usage is TRBV11-3 and J usage is TRBJ2-4; D remains ambiguous. This receptor was identified in an adult with an advanced solid tumor such as melanoma, head and neck, liver or kidney cancer. In nucleotides, the CDR3 is TGTGCCAGCAGCTTAGGAGCCATTAACATTCAGTACTTC. It codes for CASSLGAINIQYF.